The clone carrying this TCR beta chain was detected a few times. Its target is unknown. This specimen comes from a study of blood T cells in healthy people across ages. Whole-study findings and limits: The long-lived group displayed more naive CD4+ cells, plus higher diversity, than the aged donors did. Reliance upon unsorted PBMCs precluded definitive naive versus antigen-experienced comparison. Estimated diversity, derived from one million T cells, was regarded as an underestimate.

The CDR3 has 15 amino acids. The V and J ends lost 3 bases and 4 bases respectively, with 15 bases between them. The donors, aged 6 to 90, were healthy Caucasians from Russia. Using a J-beta primer mix together with a sample-barcoded 5' primer, a second PCR was run for roughly 7 to 11 cycles. In TCRdb, the 5' RACE reads were re-called with MiXCR into one record per CDR3 protein. The table has some 920,000 distinct CDR3 sequences, roughly 51% seen once. Sequencing input: blood. This clonotype was obtained from a woman aged 55-70 years in good health. V gene TRBV12-3 or TRBV12-4 combines with J gene TRBJ2-5, with D unresolved. The CDR3 sequence is CASSFAGRKTETQYF. The CDR3 nucleotides read TGTGCCAGCAGTTTTGCCGGCAGAAAGACAGAGACCCAGTACTTC.